The 8 T cell receptor beta chains reported below all come from one sample, sequenced in a study of shared clonotypes between healthy human individuals. Naive CD8 cells were CD45RO-negative, positively selected for CCR7, excluding terminally differentiated effector memory CD45RA+ cells. Data came from immunoSEQ multiplex PCR; TCRdb stores just in-frame clones and leaves some out. The table records fewer than 800,000 clones, around 92% of them present only once. The sequenced sample consisted of naive CD8+ T cells sorted from blood. The source of these receptors is a man aged 30 to 39 in good health.

Concerning this clone itself: One end of the junction varies from germline; a read error may be responsible. The V gene is TRBV7-9, the J gene TRBJ2-1; D might be TRBD2 (6 bases). The CDR3 is 14 amino acids. Germline assignment: CDR1 SEHNR and CDR2 FQNEAQ (reference sequence). CDR3 amino acids: CASGLTRGDNEQFF. As DNA, the CDR3 is TGTGCCAGCGGCTTGACTAGAGGGGACAATGAGCAGTTCTTC.

V usage is TRBV11-2 and J usage is TRBJ2-7, with no clear D. CDR1 is SGHAT, CDR2 FQNNGV, per germline. Trimming took 3 bases from V and 2 from J, leaving 5 bases between them. The CDR3 extends over 12 amino acids. Here the CDR3 DNA reads TGTGCCAGCAGCTTTGTCACCTACGAGCAGTACTTC. Protein: CASSFVTYEQYF.

About this clone: The same CDR3 arises from other DNA sequences in this sample as well. The chain combines TRBV27 with TRBJ1-1; D is possibly TRBD1 (6 bases). This CDR3 spans 14 amino acids. Trimming removed 5 bases from V and 3 bases from J, with 13 bases in between. Germline CDR1 reads MNHEY; CDR2 reads SMNVEV (reference sequence). The CDR3 spells CASSLQGRYTEAFF. The CDR3 DNA is TGTGCCAGCAGTCTACAGGGTAGGTACACTGAAGCTTTCTTT.

The V and J genes are TRBV29-1 and TRBJ2-4, with 9 positions matching TRBD2. The CDR3 has 14 amino acids. Germline values: CDR1 SQVTM, CDR2 ANQGSEA. J was trimmed by 1 base and V by 7 bases; bases with no gene match: 5. CDR3 DNA: TGCAGCGACCCGGGACTAGCCGCCAAAAACATTCAGTACTTC. This codes for CSDPGLAAKNIQYF.

This chain joins TRBV28 and TRBJ2-2, with D unresolved. This CDR3 comprises 14 residues. Germline CDR1 is MDHEN and CDR2 is SYDVKM. The germline V and J ends were trimmed by 4 bases and 1 base, with 7 bases remaining between them. Here the CDR3 DNA reads TGTGCCAGCAGTTCCATCGTGAACACCGGGGAGCTGTTTTTT. Translating gives CASSSIVNTGELFF.

The chain uses TRBV28 and TRBJ1-1; D perhaps matches TRBD1 (5 bases). The CDR3 is 13 residues long. The germline V and J ends were trimmed by 5 bases and 3 bases, with 10 bases remaining between them. Germline V CDR1 and CDR2: MDHEN, SYDVKM. This CDR3 reads CASSRMGDTEAFF. CDR3 nucleotides: TGTGCCAGCAGTCGGATGGGGGACACTGAAGCTTTCTTT. The full variable domain, in which reference TRBV28 and TRBJ1-1 provide the parts outside the CDR3, is DVKVTQSSRYLVKRTGEKVFLECVQDMDHENMFWYRQDPGLGLRLIYFSYDVKMKEKGDIPEGYSVSREKKERFSLILESASTNQTSMYLCASSRMGDTEAFFGQGTRLTVV.

The chain is built from TRBV6-5 and TRBJ2-2, with 7 bases aligning to TRBD1. The CDR3 spans 13 residues. V lost 9 bases, J lost 1 base, and 2 bases stayed unmatched. Germline V CDR1 and CDR2: MNHEY, SVGAGI. CDR3 nucleotides: TGTGCCAGTCGGACAGGGAACACCGGGGAGCTGTTTTTT. It encodes CASRTGNTGELFF.

This clone occurred a few times. This sequence joins TRBV28 and TRBJ1-3, with a possible D match to TRBD1 (6 bases). Germline V gene data show CDR1 as MDHEN and CDR2 as SYDVKM. The V gene lost 3 bases and the J gene lost 0 bases, with 12 bases spanning the gap. This CDR3 comprises 16 residues. The CDR3 region has the DNA TGTGCCAGCAGTTTTGGGGGCTATTTCTCTGGAAACACCATATATTTT. Protein sequence: CASSFGGYFSGNTIYF.